Listed below are T cell receptor beta chains from one sample, sequenced in a study of monozygotic twins with inflammatory bowel disease. After re-calling the 5' RACE reads, TCRdb lists one entry per CDR3 protein, DNA absent. This sample's table reports 300,000 to 450,000 distinct CDR3 sequences. Sequencing used blood. All receptors come from a human donor with ulcerative colitis or Crohn's disease, or a healthy co-twin of an affected twin (not recorded which). Both conserved end residues are part of each CDR3.

TRBJ2-2	TRBV12-3/TRBV12-4	CASSWYTGELFF
TRBJ2-5	TRBV5-1	CASSFRLAGGPETQYF
TRBJ2-5	TRBV5-1	CASSFPPQETQYF
TRBJ2-3	TRBV5-4	CASSLARTSTDTQYF
TRBJ2-1	TRBV12-3/TRBV12-4	CASSRLGGNNEQFF
TRBJ1-5	TRBV20-1	CSAARDLPNQPQHF
TRBJ2-5	TRBV4-2	CASSQVSGVQTQYF
TRBJ2-5	TRBV18	CASSPTGVTETQYF
TRBJ2-7	TRBV5-1	CASSPGGLAGHEQYF
TRBJ2-1	TRBV28	CVSSLDVAGQFF
TRBJ1-6	TRBV4-3	CASSDQRGTLISPLHF
TRBJ1-1	TRBV5-1	CASSLEALNTEAFF
TRBJ1-4	TRBV5-1	CARSLDLNEKLFF
TRBJ1-1	TRBV18	CASSPLGLEAFF
TRBJ1-1	TRBV20-1	CSARDSVDNAADRGTEAFF
TRBJ1-5	TRBV6-5	CASSRGRQPQHF
TRBJ2-3	TRBV5-1	CASSFPGATDTQYF
TRBJ2-7	TRBV6-2/TRBV6-3	CASSYVGLTTYEQYF
TRBJ2-1	TRBV11-1	CASSLALGSGGHGDEQFF
TRBJ2-7	TRBV20-1	CSAGPEESLYEQYF
TRBJ1-5	TRBV19	CASSISRDRSNQPQHF
TRBJ2-1	TRBV5-1	CASSFTAGGPYNEQFF
TRBJ2-3	TRBV7-2	CASSFGGALDTQYF
TRBJ1-6	TRBV5-1	CASSLNPGQNNSPLHF
TRBJ2-7	TRBV9	CASSVAGFSYEQYF
TRBJ2-7	TRBV28	CASRPRRQGAIYEQYF
TRBJ2-1	TRBV19	CASSIGWSGGVVYNEQFF
TRBJ1-1	TRBV27	CASTLGTGVSEAFF
TRBJ2-1	TRBV20-1	CSASPGLAVRDEQFF
TRBJ2-5	TRBV5-6	CASSSKAGGTQETQYF
TRBJ2-2	TRBV2	CASSGTRPGTGELFF
TRBJ2-1	TRBV28	CASSPLTGGTIYNEQFF
TRBJ1-2	TRBV7-2	CASSFKDIFRYTF
TRBJ2-5	TRBV15	CATSIGLAPQETQYF
TRBJ1-1	TRBV29-1	CSKARDTEAFF
TRBJ1-2	TRBV2	CASSEGRENYGYTF
TRBJ2-6	TRBV20-1	CSARAGANVLTF
TRBJ1-1	TRBV6-2/TRBV6-3	CASSYNNMNTEASF
TRBJ2-1	TRBV5-1	CASRLNRDINEQFF
TRBJ2-3	TRBV4-3	CASSPSHEASTDTQYF
TRBJ1-6	TRBV19	CASRVQGRDSPLHF
TRBJ2-7	TRBV20-1	CSARENRGGSYEQYF
TRBJ2-2	TRBV10-2	CASSEFTGGRTGELFF
TRBJ1-1	TRBV18	CASSPTVNTEAFF
TRBJ2-3	TRBV4-2	CASSHGLAGATDTQYF
TRBJ2-1	TRBV24-1	CATSDLRGGGAYNEQFF
TRBJ2-3	TRBV6-1	CASRRAPRISSGTDTQYF
TRBJ2-7	TRBV5-4	CASSWEQGYLYF
TRBJ2-2	TRBV4-2	CASSQDQGRGAKRNTGELFF
TRBJ2-3	TRBV28	CASSFPGDTQYF
TRBJ2-3	TRBV24-1	CATSGLQSTDTQYF
TRBJ2-7	TRBV7-8	CASSWGGGSYEQYF
TRBJ2-1	TRBV30	CAWSRFVGTGRDSYNEQFF